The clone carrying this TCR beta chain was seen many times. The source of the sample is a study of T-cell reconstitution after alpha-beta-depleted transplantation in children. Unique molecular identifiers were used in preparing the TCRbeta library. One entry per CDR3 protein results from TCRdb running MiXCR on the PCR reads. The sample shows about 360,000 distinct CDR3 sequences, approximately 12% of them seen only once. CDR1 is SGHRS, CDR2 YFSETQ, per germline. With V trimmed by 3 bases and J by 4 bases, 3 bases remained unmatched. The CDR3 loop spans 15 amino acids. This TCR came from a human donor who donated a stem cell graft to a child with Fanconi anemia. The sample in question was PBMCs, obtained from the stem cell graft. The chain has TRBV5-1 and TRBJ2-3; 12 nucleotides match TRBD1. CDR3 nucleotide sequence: TGCGCCAGCAGCTCGGGACAGGGGGCCGCAGATACGCAGTATTTT. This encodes CASSSGQGAADTQYF.